The 27 T cell receptor beta chains given below trace back to one sample, sequenced in a study of blood T cell repertoires in COVID-19. This table comes from immunoSEQ multiplex PCR, and its TCRdb copy is limited to in-frame clones, with some not included. The data show about 46,000 clones, more than 75% seen once. Material for sequencing was peripheral blood. The source of these receptors is a human donor in a cohort sampled during active COVID-19.

This chain connects TRBV5-1 to TRBJ1-1; a possible D gene is TRBD1 (6 bases). Germline V lookup: CDR1 SGHRS, CDR2 YFSETQ. The V and J ends lost 4 bases and 5 bases respectively, with 21 bases between them. The CDR3 length is 16 residues. The CDR3 DNA is TGCGCCAGCAGCCGTCCGGAACAGGGAATGGTAACTGAAGCTTTCTTT. Encoded protein: CASSRPEQGMVTEAFF.

The V and J genes are TRBV3-1 (or the pseudogene TRBV3-2) and TRBJ2-1; 9 bases fit TRBD2. Per germline, CDR1 LGHDT and CDR2 YNNKEL (reference sequence). The CDR3 has 15 residues. The ends lost 7 bases at V and 3 bases at J; junction bases unmatched: 7. The CDR3 DNA is TGTGCCAGCACCCTTAGCGGGAGAGGCTACAATGAGCAGTTCTTC. Translating it yields CASTLSGRGYNEQFF.

This chain links TRBV10-3 with TRBJ2-7; D is unclear. V was clipped by 3 bases and J by 0 bases, with 12 bases between them. The germline V gene encodes CDR1 ENHRY and CDR2 SYGVKD. This CDR3 is 15 amino acids long. CDR3 amino acids: CAISEGTMGSYEQYF. CDR3 nucleotides: TGTGCCATCAGTGAAGGCACTATGGGCTCCTACGAGCAGTACTTC.

The rearrangement links TRBV7-3 to TRBJ2-3; 8 nucleotides line up with TRBD2. There are 14 residues in the CDR3. Germline assignment: CDR1 SGHTA and CDR2 FQGTGA. J gave up 3 bases and V 8 bases, and 7 bases lay outside the gene matches. The CDR3 DNA reads as TGTGCCAGCTCGGGCGGGGGGCCTACAGATACGCAGTATTTT. Translating gives CASSGGGPTDTQYF.

The CDR3 is CSVEDRLGPNTEAFF. The CDR3 nucleotides read TGCAGCGTTGAAGATAGGCTGGGGCCCAACACTGAAGCTTTCTTT. The rearrangement joins TRBV29-1 to TRBJ1-1; maybe TRBD1 (5 bases). This CDR3 is 15 amino acids long. V lost 0 bases to trimming and J lost 2 bases, with 13 bases between them. Looked up from germline, CDR1 is SQVTM and CDR2 is ANQGSEA.

J is TRBJ2-7 and V is TRBV7-2; 9 bases map to TRBD2. The CDR3 length is 15 residues. V shed 4 bases and J 7 bases; nucleotides not matched to a gene: 11. Germline V lookup: CDR1 SGHTA, CDR2 FQGNSA. The CDR3 region is CASSYSGSPLGEQYF. CDR3 nucleotide sequence: TGTGCCAGCAGCTATAGCGGGAGCCCTCTGGGTGAGCAGTACTTC.

CDR3 loop: CASSLLAGSAINEQFF. CDR3 sequence (DNA): TGTGCCAGCAGCCTTTTAGCGGGCTCTGCCATCAATGAGCAGTTCTTC. The chain recombines TRBV3-1 (or the pseudogene TRBV3-2) with TRBJ2-1, with 7 positions matching TRBD2. The V and J ends lost 4 bases and 6 bases, in that order; junction bases with no gene match: 12. The germline gives CDR1 LGHDT, CDR2 YNNKEL (reference sequence). The CDR3 extends over 16 amino acids.

The rearrangement links TRBV5-1 to TRBJ1-1, with TRBD1 identical over 7 bases. The germline gives CDR1 SGHRS, CDR2 YFSETQ. The CDR3 runs 14 residues. V gave up 4 bases and J gave up 0 bases; unmatched junction bases: 3. CDR3 protein: CASSTGQMNTEAFF. CDR3 nucleotides: TGCGCCAGCAGCACGGGACAGATGAACACTGAAGCTTTCTTT.

This chain connects TRBV7-9 to TRBJ2-1; 9 bases are shared with TRBD1. The J segment lost 6 bases and the V segment lost 3 bases, leaving 3 bases of the junction unmatched. Germline values: CDR1 SEHNR, CDR2 FQNEAQ (reference sequence). CDR3 size: 14 residues. CDR3 bases: TGTGCCAGCAGCTTGACAGGGGGGATCAATGAGCAGTTCTTC. It yields the protein CASSLTGGINEQFF.

The chain employs TRBV7-9 and TRBJ1-1; D is perhaps TRBD1 (5 bases). In germline, CDR1 is SEHNR, CDR2 FQNEAQ (reference sequence). The V gene lost 11 bases and the J gene lost 4 bases, with 8 bases spanning the gap. CDR3 size: 10 residues. This CDR3 reads CAGGTTEAFF. The CDR3 nucleotides are TGTGCCGGGGGGACCACTGAAGCTTTCTTT.

This chain joins TRBV7-2 and TRBJ2-7, with 7 positions matching TRBD2. The germline V gene has CDR1 SGHTA and CDR2 FQGNSA. The CDR3 runs to 14 residues. V was clipped by 3 bases and J by 3 bases; unmatched bases: 5. The DNA for the CDR3 is TGTGCCAGCAGCTTCAGCGGGAATGTCTACGAGCAGTACTTC. As protein: CASSFSGNVYEQYF.

V gene TRBV5-1 combines with J gene TRBJ1-1; D not certain. The CDR3 runs 14 residues. CDR1 is SGHRS and CDR2 is YFSETQ in the germline V gene. V gave up 6 bases and J gave up 0 bases, with 12 bases separating them. CDR3 amino acids: CASTGLGLNTEAFF. The DNA for the CDR3 is TGCGCCAGCACGGGGTTGGGTTTGAACACTGAAGCTTTCTTT.

V gene TRBV15 combines with J gene TRBJ1-2; a weak D match, TRBD1 (6 bases). Per germline, CDR1 LNHNV and CDR2 YYDKDF (reference sequence). V lost 3 bases and J lost 7, with 12 bases in between. The CDR3 length is 13 residues. CDR3 in amino acids: CATSSRGAFGYTF. In DNA, the CDR3 is TGTGCCACCAGCAGTCGGGGGGCGTTTGGCTACACCTTC.

The chain has TRBV7-2 and TRBJ2-7, with D maybe TRBD1 (6 bases). The length of the CDR3 is 14 residues. Between the trimmed V and J ends, which lost 5 bases and 2 bases, there was a span of 13 bases. Germline V lookup: CDR1 SGHTA, CDR2 FQGNSA. CDR3 loop: CASSPTGTTYEQYF. CDR3 nucleotides: TGTGCCAGCAGCCCAACCGGGACAACCTACGAGCAGTACTTC.

The chain combines TRBV6-4 with TRBJ2-3, with TRBD2 matching over 7 bases. Losses at the gene ends were 0 bases for V and 1 base for J; bases not matched to a gene: 1. Germline lookup yields CDR1 MRHNA and CDR2 SNTAGT. CDR3 size: 15 residues. The CDR3 loop is CASSDSSGGTDTQYF. DNA for the CDR3: TGTGCCAGCAGTGACTCGAGCGGGGGCACAGATACGCAGTATTTT.

V is TRBV12-3 or TRBV12-4 and J is TRBJ1-2; a weak D match, TRBD1 (5 bases). This CDR3 has 13 amino acids. V dropped 4 bases and J dropped 1 base, with 7 bases sitting between them. The CDR3 is CASSSTVNYGYTF. The CDR3 DNA follows: TGTGCCAGCAGTTCGACAGTTAACTATGGCTACACCTTC.

The V gene is TRBV19, the J gene TRBJ1-1, with a tentative D call TRBD1 (5 bases). Germline loops: CDR1 LNHDA, CDR2 SQIVND (reference sequence). The CDR3 has 14 amino acids. With 3 bases removed from V and 4 bases from J, the gap between germline ends came to 12 bases. The CDR3 region has the DNA TGTGCCAGTAGTATTCGCGGAGGGGTCACTGAAGCTTTCTTT. Encoded protein: CASSIRGGVTEAFF.

The gene calls are TRBV2 and TRBJ1-1; D gene ambiguous. In germline, CDR1 is SNHLY, CDR2 FYNNEI. CDR3 length equals 13 residues. Trimming left V 6 bases short and J 1 base short, with 9 bases between. The CDR3 DNA sequence: TGTGCCAGCAGCAAAGAGCAGAACACTGAAGCTTTCTTT. It codes for CASSKEQNTEAFF. Supplemented by reference TRBV2 and TRBJ1-1, the full variable domain reads EPEVTQTPSHQVTQMGQEVILRCVPISNHLYFYWYRQILGQKVEFLVSFYNNEISEKSEIFDDQFSVERPDGSNFTLKIRSTKLEDSAMYFCASSKEQNTEAFFGQGTRLTVV.

This sequence joins TRBV7-9 and TRBJ1-1; a possible D gene is TRBD1 (6 bases). Germline V gene sequence: CDR1 SEHNR, CDR2 FQNEAQ (reference sequence). This CDR3 has 19 amino acids. V lost 5 bases and J lost 0, with 25 bases in between. For the CDR3, the DNA is TGTGCCAGCAGCAGAAAATTGGACAGTCTGAGGGTCTTGAACACTGAAGCTTTCTTT. It encodes CASSRKLDSLRVLNTEAFF.

The chain has TRBV7-3 and TRBJ2-7; possible D gene TRBD2, 6 bases. Trimming removed 5 bases from V and 6 bases from J, with 14 bases in between. This CDR3 is built from 13 residues. In germline, CDR1 is SGHTA, CDR2 FQGTGA. The CDR3 protein is CASSPGTGVEQYF. In DNA, the CDR3 is TGTGCCAGCAGCCCGGGCACGGGGGTCGAGCAGTACTTC.

The gene calls are TRBV28 and TRBJ2-1, with 15 bases fitting TRBD2. V shed 2 bases, J shed 10 bases, and the junction held 6 bases outside the gene matches. The CDR3 totals 16 residues. CDR1 and CDR2 (germline): MDHEN, SYDVKM. The DNA for the CDR3 is TGTGCCAGCAGTTTAAGGGGACTAGCGGGAGGTAGGGAGCAGTTCTTC. Amino acids: CASSLRGLAGGREQFF. Looking up the rest from reference TRBV28 and TRBJ2-1 gives the full variable domain: DVKVTQSSRYLVKRTGEKVFLECVQDMDHENMFWYRQDPGLGLRLIYFSYDVKMKEKGDIPEGYSVSREKKERFSLILESASTNQTSMYLCASSLRGLAGGREQFFGPGTRLTVL.

The chain carries TRBV9 and TRBJ1-1; TRBD1 is a possible D gene (6 bases). The CDR3 has 17 residues. Germline CDR1 reads SGDLS; CDR2 reads YYNGEE. Trimming left V 0 bases short and J 0 bases short, with 15 bases between. The CDR3 region is CASSVGGQGHMNTEAFF. The CDR3 DNA sequence: TGTGCCAGCAGCGTAGGAGGTCAGGGACACATGAACACTGAAGCTTTCTTT.

This chain joins TRBV5-8 and TRBJ1-5; the D gene is possibly TRBD1 (5 bases). Germline CDR1 is SGHTS and CDR2 is YDEGEE. The CDR3 has 15 amino acids. V lost 3 bases and J lost 0, with 10 bases in between. The DNA for the CDR3 is TGTGCCAGCAGCTGGATGACAGATAGCAATCAGCCCCAGCATTTT. Protein: CASSWMTDSNQPQHF.

This clone occurred once. The CDR3: CASSERGRRTPPYEQYF. CDR3 nucleotides: TGTGCCAGCAGTGAAAGGGGGAGACGGACACCCCCCTACGAGCAGTACTTC. V and J are TRBV6-1 and TRBJ2-7, with a weak D call TRBD1 (6 bases). The CDR3 is made up of 17 amino acids. Germline V gives CDR1 MNHNS, CDR2 SASEGT. Trimming took 2 bases from V and 2 from J, leaving 19 bases between them.

CDR3: CASSYPSGATYEQYF. As DNA, the CDR3 is TGTGCCAGCAGTTACCCCAGCGGGGCGACCTACGAGCAGTACTTC. The V and J genes are TRBV6-2 or TRBV6-3 and TRBJ2-7; 7 nucleotides agree with TRBD2. The CDR3 spans 15 residues. V dropped 2 bases and J dropped 2; count of bases not matched to a gene: 6. Germline-derived CDR1 and CDR2 are MNHEY and SVGEGT.

This chain links TRBV27 with TRBJ1-1; 7 positions match TRBD1. CDR1 is MNHEY, CDR2 SMNVEV, per germline (reference sequence). After removal of 5 bases from V and 4 bases from J, the junction contained 10 bases not matched to a gene. This CDR3 contains 15 residues. CDR3 protein: CASSRPRTGATEAFF. The CDR3 nucleotides are TGTGCCAGCAGTAGGCCCAGAACAGGGGCCACTGAAGCTTTCTTT.

This clone appeared a few times. As DNA, the CDR3 is TGTGCCAGCAGCCAAGAGGACAGGGAGAACTACAATGAGCAGTTCTTC. This encodes CASSQEDRENYNEQFF. The chain combines TRBV3-1 (or the pseudogene TRBV3-2) with TRBJ2-1, with 8 bases lining up with TRBD1. J lost 3 bases, V lost 0 bases, and 4 bases had no gene match. This CDR3 has 16 residues. The germline CDR1 and CDR2 sequences are LGHDT and YNNKEL (reference sequence).